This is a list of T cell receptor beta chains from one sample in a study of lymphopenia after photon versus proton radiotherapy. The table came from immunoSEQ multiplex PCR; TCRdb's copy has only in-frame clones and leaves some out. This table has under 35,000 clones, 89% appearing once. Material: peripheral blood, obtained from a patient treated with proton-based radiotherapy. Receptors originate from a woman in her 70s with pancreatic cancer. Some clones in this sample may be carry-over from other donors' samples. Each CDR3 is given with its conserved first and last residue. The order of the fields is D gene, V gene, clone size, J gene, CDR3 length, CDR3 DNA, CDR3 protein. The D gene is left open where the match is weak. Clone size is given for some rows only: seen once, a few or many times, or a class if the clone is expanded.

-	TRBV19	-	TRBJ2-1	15	TGTGCCAGTACCACTTCTGGCCAGGGGGGAAATGAGCAGTTCTTC	CASTTSGQGGNEQFF
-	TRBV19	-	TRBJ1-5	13	TGTGCCAGTACCGAGCCAGGGAATCAGCCCCAGCATTTT	CASTEPGNQPQHF
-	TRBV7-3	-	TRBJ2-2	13	TGTGCCAGCAGCCCCCTTTACACCGGGGAGCTGTTTTTT	CASSPLYTGELFF
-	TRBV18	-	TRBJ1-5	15	TGTGCCAGCTCACCAGGCGCCATTAGCAATCAGCCCCAGCATTTT	CASSPGAISNQPQHF
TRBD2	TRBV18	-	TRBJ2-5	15	TGTGCCAGCTCACCACCAGCTAGCGGCCAAGAGACCCAGTACTTC	CASSPPASGQETQYF
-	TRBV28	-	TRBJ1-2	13	TGTGCCAGCAGTTCAGGGGCGAATACCGGCTACACCTTC	CASSSGANTGYTF
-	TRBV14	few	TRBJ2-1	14	TGTGCCAGCAGCCAATTTTCGACTGGATCGTGGCAGTTCTTC	CASSQFSTGSWQFF
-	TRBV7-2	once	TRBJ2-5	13	TGTGCCAGCACCAACTGGGGATCGGAGACCCAGTACTTC	CASTNWGSETQYF
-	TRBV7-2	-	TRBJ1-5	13	TGTGCCAGCGCCTGGGGGGGAAATCAGCCCCAGCATTTT	CASAWGGNQPQHF
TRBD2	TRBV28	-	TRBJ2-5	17	TGTGCCAGCAGGGTCGCCGGGACTAGCGGGATCCTAGAGACCCAGTACTTC	CASRVAGTSGILETQYF
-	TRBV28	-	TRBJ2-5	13	TGTGCCAGCAGTCTCAGGGAATGGGAGACCCAGTACTTC	CASSLREWETQYF
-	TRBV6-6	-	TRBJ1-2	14	TGTGCCAGCAGTGAGGACCCAGCACCCTATGGCTACACCTTC	CASSEDPAPYGYTF
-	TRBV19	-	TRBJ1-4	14	TGTGCCAGTAGTGCACAGGGTGCTAATGAAAAACTGTTTTTT	CASSAQGANEKLFF
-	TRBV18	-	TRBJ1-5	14	TGTGCCAGCTCACCCGGACGGAGCAATCAGCCCCAGCATTTT	CASSPGRSNQPQHF
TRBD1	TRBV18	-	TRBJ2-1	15	TGTGCCAGCTCACTAACAGGGGGAAGTGGTAATGAGCAGTTCTTC	CASSLTGGSGNEQFF
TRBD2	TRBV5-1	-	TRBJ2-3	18	TGCGCCAGCAGCTCGGGAATCTTGGCTAGCGGAAGCACAGATACGCAGTATTTT	CASSSGILASGSTDTQYF
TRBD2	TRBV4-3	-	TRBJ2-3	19	TGCGCCAGCAGCCAAGATCTTCCTAGCGGGGGTGCTAGCACAGATACGCAGTATTTT	CASSQDLPSGGASTDTQYF
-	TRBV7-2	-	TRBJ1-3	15	TGTGCCAGCAGCAGCGACAGTGTTTCTGGAAACACCATATATTTT	CASSSDSVSGNTIYF
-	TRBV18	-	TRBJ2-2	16	TGTGCCAGCTCACCAAGGGAGCCCCCAACACCCGGGGAGCTGTTTTTT	CASSPREPPTPGELFF
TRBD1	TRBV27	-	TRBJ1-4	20	TGTGCCAGCAGTCCGCGATCCGGGACAGGGGGCTCCGGGACTAATGAAAAACTGTTTTTT	CASSPRSGTGGSGTNEKLFF
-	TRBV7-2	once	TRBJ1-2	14	TGTGCCAGCAGCTTCCCCGCGGCGTTGTATGGCTACACCTTC	CASSFPAALYGYTF
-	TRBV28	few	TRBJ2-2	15	TGTGCCAGCACCCGATACAGGACCAACACCGGGGAGCTGTTTTTT	CASTRYRTNTGELFF
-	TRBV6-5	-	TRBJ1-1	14	TGTGCCAGCAGTTACGAGCGGGTAGGAACTGAAGCTTTCTTT	CASSYERVGTEAFF
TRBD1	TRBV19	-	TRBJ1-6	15	TGTGCCAGTAGTCTGGGACAGGGTGTCGTTTCACCCCTCCACTTT	CASSLGQGVVSPLHF
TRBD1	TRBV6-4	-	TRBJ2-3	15	TGTGCCAGCAGAGAACAGGGGCTTAGCACAGATACGCAGTATTTT	CASREQGLSTDTQYF
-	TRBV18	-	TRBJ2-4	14	TGTGCCAGCTCACCACCGGACAGCAAAAACATTCAGTACTTC	CASSPPDSKNIQYF
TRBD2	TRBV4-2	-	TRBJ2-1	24	TGTGCCAGCAGCCAAGACTCAGGGACTAGCGGGAGGGCCAAGCTTTTTAGCTCCTACAATGAGCAGTTCTTC	CASSQDSGTSGRAKLFSSYNEQFF